The entry that follows covers one T cell receptor beta chain sequence. Its antigen is unknown. The sample holds no much larger clone one base away, and base qualities are not on file. The CDR3 contains 14 residues, cysteine and phenylalanine counted. Of the read, only the CDR3 DNA is kept; its 42 bases are in frame from base 1. Based on the germline V gene (reference sequence), the CDR1 and CDR2 sequences are GTSNPN and SVGIG. The junction shows trimming of 3 bases on V and 8 bases on J, plus 17 bases between the germline ends. Patients with a history of autoimmune disease or receiving systemic immunosuppression were excluded from the trial. Peripheral blood for TCR sequencing was collected from all dose cohorts at baseline, on cycle 4 day 1, and on cycle 7 day 1. Samples came from an open-label, multicenter, first-in-human phase I dose-escalation trial of ivuxolimab. The trial enrolled adults with locally advanced or metastatic head and neck squamous cell, hepatocellular, melanoma or renal cell carcinoma. Before TCR sequencing, CD4+ and CD8+ T cells were separately sorted from peripheral blood.

Genomic DNA was extracted from sorted cells for sequencing of the TCRbeta CDR3 region. The immunoSEQ Assay was used to sequence the TCRbeta CDR3 regions. The immuneACCESS repertoire file appears here via TCRdb, limited to in-frame rearrangements. These files lack a portion of the clones; in checked studies, under half of the deficit traces to unresolved V genes, and the cause of the others is not known. This sample gives tens of thousands of clones in total; 85% to 90% of them show up just once. The ten largest clones take up approximately 11% of the sample. The data derive from a study of OX40 agonist ivuxolimab in advanced cancers. Regarding the research as a whole: Ivuxolimab, which targeted the costimulatory receptor OX40 (CD134), was an agonistic, fully human IgG2 monoclonal antibody. Intravenous ivuxolimab was administered to patients every 2 weeks at six dose levels: 0.01, 0.1, 0.3, 1.5, 3 and 10 mg/kg. Among the 50 to 55 dose-escalation patients, 19 had hepatocellular carcinoma, around 15 melanoma, 9 renal cell carcinoma and 9 head and neck cancer. A male proportion of 70% to 90% and a mean age of approximately 61 years, ranging from roughly 23 to 79, were recorded for the dose-escalation cohort. Patients were allowed to have had prior anti-PD-1, anti-PD-L1 or anti-CTLA-4 therapy, and 40% of the dose-escalation patients had been treated with checkpoint inhibitors. Partial responses occurred in three dose-escalation patients, of whom one had hepatocellular carcinoma and two had cutaneous melanoma. The purpose of peripheral TCRbeta sequencing was to test whether ivuxolimab changed TCR sequence diversity and led to clonal T-cell expansion. The paper covers the monotherapy dose-escalation part of the phase I ivuxolimab trial, which included N of about 51 patients.

General study outcomes and caveats: The antigen specificity of the peripheral T cells that underwent clonal expansion was not determined. Low levels of normalized T-cell clonal expansion were also seen in some patients who did not respond. In the 0.1-3.0 mg/kg groups, partial responders had among the lowest normalized peripheral clonal expansion, particularly in CD8+ T cells. On average, CD8+ T cells showed more expanded clones than CD4+ T cells after ivuxolimab. At doses of 0.1 to 3.0 mg/kg, clonal expansion of both CD4+ and CD8+ T cells in blood was seen between baseline and week 6.

The chain is made from TRBV30 and TRBJ2-1; the D region possibly corresponds to TRBD2 (5 bases align). The TCR originated in an adult with an advanced solid tumor such as melanoma, head and neck, liver or kidney cancer. The specimen comprised CD4+ or CD8+ T cells sorted from blood, sampled in a trial of the OX40 agonist ivuxolimab. For the CDR3, the sequence is CAWRNGLARDEQFF. In nucleotide form, the sequence is TGTGCCTGGAGAAATGGGCTAGCTCGCGATGAGCAGTTCTTC.